This is a list of T cell receptor beta chains from one sample in a study of T-cell reconstitution after alpha-beta-depleted transplantation in children. In TCRdb, the PCR reads were re-called with MiXCR into one record per CDR3 protein. The sample lists 600,000 or so distinct CDR3 sequences, 23% occurring once. The sample consisted of PBMCs, mostly from graft donor cells, taken 360 days after TCRalphabeta/CD19-depleted stem cell transplant. These receptors were obtained from a boy younger than two who had a stem cell transplant for acute myeloid leukemia, so the T cells may come from the graft donor. The CDR3 runs from the conserved cysteine through the conserved F or W. The D gene is left open where the match is weak. Clone size appears in some rows only: once, few, many, or a class for an expanded clone.

d_call	v_call	j_call	clone_size	cdr3_aa	cdr3_nt
NA	TRBV15	TRBJ1-4	many	CATSTDATNEKLFF	TGTGCCACCAGCACTGACGCAACTAATGAAAAACTGTTTTTT
TRBD1	TRBV20-1	TRBJ2-7	few	CSARSGTGGGEQYF	TGCAGTGCCCGATCCGGGACAGGGGGAGGAGAGCAGTACTTC
TRBD1	TRBV15	TRBJ2-3	few	CATSSEGQGSDTQYF	TGTGCCACCAGCAGTGAAGGACAGGGAAGTGATACGCAGTATTTT
NA	TRBV20-1	TRBJ2-5	few	CSAQGSGARGETQYF	TGCAGTGCCCAGGGTTCGGGGGCAAGAGGAGAGACCCAGTACTTC
NA	TRBV6-1	TRBJ1-6	NA	CASRRDKNNSPLHF	TGTGCCAGCAGACGGGACAAGAATAATTCACCCCTCCACTTT
NA	TRBV27	TRBJ2-2	few	CASSLYRDTGELFF	TGTGCCAGCAGTTTATACAGGGACACCGGGGAGCTGTTTTTT
TRBD2	TRBV20-1	TRBJ2-3	few	CSASVGAGDTDTQYF	TGCAGTGCTAGTGTAGGAGCGGGGGACACAGATACGCAGTATTTT
NA	TRBV29-1	TRBJ1-2	NA	CSVVLGLGDFGYTF	TGCAGCGTTGTCCTGGGTTTGGGGGATTTTGGCTACACCTTC
TRBD1	TRBV7-2	TRBJ2-7	few	CASSEDRKTYEQYF	TGTGCCAGCAGCGAGGACAGGAAAACCTACGAGCAGTACTTC
NA	TRBV29-1	TRBJ1-1	NA	CSVEGAPWREAFF	TGCAGCGTTGAGGGGGCCCCCTGGAGAGAAGCTTTCTTT
NA	TRBV27	TRBJ1-5	many	CASSLRGVGNQPQHF	TGTGCCAGCAGTTTACGAGGGGTTGGGAATCAGCCCCAGCATTTT
NA	TRBV18	TRBJ1-1	many	CASSPMGVNTEAFF	TGTGCCAGCTCACCAATGGGGGTGAACACTGAAGCTTTCTTT
TRBD2	TRBV10-3	TRBJ2-3	NA	CAIRPSGLAADTQYF	TGTGCCATCAGACCCTCGGGACTAGCGGCAGATACGCAGTATTTT
TRBD1	TRBV11-2	TRBJ2-2	few	CASSSNRQGNTGELFF	TGTGCCAGCAGCTCGAACAGACAGGGGAACACCGGGGAGCTGTTTTTT
NA	TRBV7-3	TRBJ1-1	NA	CASSLRRGTTEAFF	TGTGCCAGCAGCTTAAGAAGAGGGACCACTGAAGCTTTCTTT
NA	TRBV20-1	TRBJ2-7	many	CSARDSREYEQYF	TGCAGTGCTAGAGATTCGAGGGAGTACGAGCAGTACTTC
TRBD2	TRBV20-1	TRBJ2-5	NA	CSASAGLAAQETQYF	TGCAGTGCTAGCGCTGGACTAGCGGCACAAGAGACCCAGTACTTC
NA	TRBV2	TRBJ1-6	many	CAVSPPGRSPLHF	TGTGCCGTTAGCCCGCCCGGGCGCTCACCCCTCCACTTT
NA	TRBV7-2	TRBJ2-2	few	CASSLEAPNTGELFF	TGTGCCAGCAGCTTAGAGGCCCCCAACACCGGGGAGCTGTTTTTT
TRBD2	TRBV20-1	TRBJ2-4	once	CSATAGTSGGPGAKNIQYF	TGCAGTGCTACCGCCGGGACTAGCGGGGGGCCCGGAGCCAAAAACATTCAGTACTTC
NA	TRBV28	TRBJ1-6	NA	CASSLTQTSSYNSPLHF	TGTGCCAGCAGTTTAACCCAGACGAGCTCCTATAATTCACCCCTCCACTTT
NA	TRBV20-1	TRBJ1-2	NA	CSASIGGQSYGYTF	TGCAGTGCTAGTATCGGGGGCCAGTCCTATGGCTACACCTTC
NA	TRBV5-1	TRBJ2-5	few	CASSPTRTVGETQYF	TGCGCCAGCAGCCCCACCCGGACAGTTGGGGAGACCCAGTACTTC
NA	TRBV6-2/TRBV6-3	TRBJ2-7	few	CASSYGGVSYEQYF	TGTGCCAGCAGTTACGGCGGTGTCTCCTACGAGCAGTACTTC
NA	TRBV5-1	TRBJ2-7	many	CASSSTSYEQYF	TGCGCCAGCAGCTCCACCTCCTACGAGCAGTACTTC
TRBD2	TRBV20-1	TRBJ2-7	few	CSALSGGSYEQYF	TGCAGTGCTCTTAGCGGGGGGAGCTACGAGCAGTACTTC
TRBD1	TRBV19	TRBJ2-2	few	CASTARGPGTGELFF	TGTGCCAGTACTGCCAGGGGGCCGGGCACCGGGGAGCTGTTTTTT
NA	TRBV10-1	TRBJ1-2	NA	CASSESGTPLNYGYTF	TGCGCCAGCAGTGAGTCGGGGACCCCACTTAACTATGGCTACACCTTC
NA	TRBV27	TRBJ2-1	NA	CASSVTSIRSSYNEQFF	TGTGCCAGCAGTGTAACATCCATCCGGAGCTCCTACAATGAGCAGTTCTTC
NA	TRBV20-1	TRBJ2-3	NA	CSARGVRDTQYF	TGCAGTGCTAGAGGCGTTAGGGATACGCAGTATTTT
NA	TRBV28	TRBJ2-1	NA	CASSTGLQGRSYNEQFF	TGTGCCAGCAGTACCGGGTTACAGGGCAGGTCCTACAATGAGCAGTTCTTC
NA	TRBV27	TRBJ1-2	NA	CASSLSIGGSYGYTF	TGTGCCAGCAGTTTATCGATCGGGGGTAGCTATGGCTACACCTTC
NA	TRBV5-5	TRBJ2-7	NA	CASSYGDGSYEQYF	TGTGCCAGCAGCTACGGGGACGGAAGCTACGAGCAGTACTTC
NA	TRBV6-1	TRBJ1-2	many	CASSTDTYGDYGYTF	TGTGCCAGCAGCACAGACACTTACGGGGACTATGGCTACACCTTC
TRBD1	TRBV29-1	TRBJ1-2	NA	CSAGWDRGVNYGYTF	TGCAGCGCCGGCTGGGACAGGGGAGTCAACTATGGCTACACCTTC
NA	TRBV6-5	TRBJ1-6	few	CASSYSDGRDSPLHF	TGTGCCAGCAGTTACTCGGACGGGAGGGATTCACCCCTCCACTTT
NA	TRBV29-1	TRBJ1-2	few	CSVDIGYGYTF	TGCAGCGTTGACATTGGCTATGGCTACACCTTC
TRBD1	TRBV20-1	TRBJ2-1	NA	CSARDPQGQHEQFF	TGCAGTGCTAGAGACCCACAGGGGCAGCATGAGCAGTTCTTC
NA	TRBV10-3	TRBJ2-7	NA	CAIRGALSVHEQYF	TGTGCCATCAGGGGGGCCCTAAGCGTCCACGAGCAGTACTTC
TRBD2	TRBV7-2	TRBJ2-4	few	CASSSGLAGGLNIQYF	TGTGCCAGCAGCTCCGGACTAGCGGGGGGGTTAAACATTCAGTACTTC
NA	TRBV18	TRBJ2-3	few	CASSLSGTATDTQYF	TGTGCCAGCTCACTTTCCGGGACGGCCACAGATACGCAGTATTTT
NA	TRBV12-3/TRBV12-4	TRBJ1-5	few	CASSPSRGVQPQHF	TGTGCCAGCAGTCCGAGTAGGGGTGTGCAGCCCCAGCATTTT
NA	TRBV20-1	TRBJ2-1	few	CSARVAPTEQFF	TGCAGTGCTAGAGTAGCCCCGACTGAGCAGTTCTTC
TRBD2	TRBV4-3	TRBJ2-1	NA	CASSQDSGGGNEQFF	TGCGCCAGCAGCCAGGATAGCGGGGGAGGGAATGAGCAGTTCTTC
TRBD1	TRBV6-2/TRBV6-3	TRBJ2-5	many	CASDPRQGIQETQYF	TGTGCCAGTGACCCCCGACAGGGGATACAAGAGACCCAGTACTTC
NA	TRBV9	TRBJ2-1	few	CASSPMPAHATYNEQFF	TGTGCCAGCAGCCCAATGCCGGCCCACGCGACCTACAATGAGCAGTTCTTC
TRBD1	TRBV12-3/TRBV12-4	TRBJ1-3	NA	CASRFTSSGTGSSGNTIYF	TGTGCCAGCAGGTTCACAAGCTCGGGGACAGGGAGCTCTGGAAACACCATATATTTT
TRBD1	TRBV13	TRBJ2-2	few	CASSARDRDVTGELFF	TGTGCCAGCAGCGCCCGGGACAGGGATGTTACCGGGGAGCTGTTTTTT
TRBD1	TRBV20-1	TRBJ2-3	few	CSARPTGRTDTQYF	TGCAGTGCTAGACCGACAGGGCGCACAGATACGCAGTATTTT
NA	TRBV20-1	TRBJ1-2	many	CSARVQGSGGYTF	TGCAGTGCTAGAGTCCAAGGTTCAGGGGGCTACACCTTC
TRBD1	TRBV20-1	TRBJ2-3	many	CRPDRPSTDTQYF	TGCAGACCGGACAGGCCTAGCACAGATACGCAGTATTTT
TRBD1	TRBV20-1	TRBJ1-1	NA	CSATGQLMNTEAFF	TGCAGTGCAACGGGACAGCTTATGAACACTGAAGCTTTCTTT
TRBD2	TRBV5-6	TRBJ2-7	few	CASSFWGLADYEQYF	TGTGCCAGCAGCTTTTGGGGACTAGCGGACTACGAGCAGTACTTC
TRBD2	TRBV12-3/TRBV12-4	TRBJ2-2	NA	CASSYLAFGTSGAGELFF	TGTGCCAGCAGCTATCTCGCTTTCGGGACTAGCGGGGCCGGGGAGCTGTTTTTT
NA	TRBV11-2	TRBJ1-1	many	CASSPSSVGNWGTEAFF	TGTGCCAGCAGCCCTTCGTCGGTGGGGAACTGGGGGACTGAAGCTTTCTTT
TRBD2	TRBV6-1	TRBJ2-5	many	CASRRTSGTYQETQYF	TGTGCCAGCAGACGGACTAGCGGGACTTATCAAGAGACCCAGTACTTC
TRBD2	TRBV20-1	TRBJ2-7	many	CSAPTAGGGEQYF	TGCAGTGCTCCAACCGCGGGGGGCGGCGAGCAGTACTTC
NA	TRBV20-1	TRBJ2-3	many	CSGNSFHTDTQYF	TGCAGTGGGAACAGCTTCCACACAGATACGCAGTATTTT
NA	TRBV6-2/TRBV6-3	TRBJ2-5	many	CASSGGVPETQYF	TGTGCCAGCAGTGGCGGGGTCCCAGAGACCCAGTACTTC
NA	TRBV10-2	TRBJ2-4	few	CASSATLAKNIQYF	TGCGCCAGCAGTGCAACACTAGCCAAAAACATTCAGTACTTC